Below are 3 T cell receptor beta chains sequenced from a single sample in a study of vaccination and CD4 T cells after COVID-19. In TCRdb, the PCR reads were re-called with MiXCR into one record per CDR3 protein. The data contain around 20,000 distinct CDR3 sequences, about three fifths of them singletons. Source: CD4+ T cells from blood, taken before SARS-CoV-2 vaccination. These receptors originate from a human donor who had recovered from COVID-19.

V and J are TRBV20-1 and TRBJ2-7, with a tentative D call TRBD2 (5 bases). V gave up 3 bases and J gave up 3 bases, with 12 bases separating them. Germline V gene data show CDR1 as DFQATT and CDR2 as SNEGSKA (reference sequence). This CDR3 comprises 13 residues. The CDR3 nucleotides are TGCAGTGCTAGTTCCGGGGATGACTACGAGCAGTACTTC. Encoded protein: CSASSGDDYEQYF.

The V call is TRBV5-1, the J call TRBJ2-3; 8 bases are shared with TRBD2. The CDR3 runs 16 residues. With V trimmed by 5 bases and J by 0 bases, 8 bases remained unmatched. The V gene's germline CDR1 is SGHRS and CDR2 YFSETQ. CDR3 amino acids: CASRGAASGSTDTQYF. The DNA of the CDR3 is TGCGCCAGCAGAGGGGCGGCTAGCGGGAGCACAGATACGCAGTATTTT.

V gene TRBV6-1 combines with J gene TRBJ2-3; TRBD1 is a possible D gene (6 bases). This CDR3 has 15 residues. Trimming removed 6 bases from V and 2 bases from J, with 15 bases in between. Germline V lookup: CDR1 MNHNS, CDR2 SASEGT. The CDR3 here is CASRHRVGATDTQYF. In DNA form, the CDR3 reads TGTGCCAGCAGACACAGGGTGGGGGCCACAGATACGCAGTATTTT.